Each of the 31 T cell receptor beta chains below was sequenced from the same sample in a study of glioma-infiltrating T cells after dendritic cell vaccination. Assay: immunoSEQ multiplex PCR; the TCRdb copy retains only in-frame clones and omits some. The repertoire holds about 90,000 clones, more than 75% seen once, with around 2.9% in the top ten. The input for sequencing was blood, taken before dendritic cell vaccination. The receptors here all came from a human donor with glioblastoma.

This rearrangement joins TRBV6-6 to TRBJ2-7; 7 bases match TRBD1. Germline V gene lookup returns CDR1 MNHNY and CDR2 SVGAGI (reference sequence). The CDR3 consists of 14 residues. J was trimmed by 5 bases and V by 7 bases; bases with no gene match: 11. The CDR3 sequence is CASKWGQSSDEQYF. Written as DNA, the CDR3 is TGTGCCAGCAAATGGGGACAGTCTTCAGACGAGCAGTACTTC.

This chain joins TRBV5-1 and TRBJ1-1; D is unresolved. Germline V gene data show CDR1 as SGHRS and CDR2 as YFSETQ. V dropped 4 bases and J dropped 1 base, with 11 bases sitting between them. The CDR3 sequence is 14 residues long. As DNA, the CDR3 is TGCGCCAGCAGCGGGCGCTCAGAGAACACTGAAGCTTTCTTT. Its protein is CASSGRSENTEAFF.

The chain links TRBV7-9 to TRBJ2-7; D is possibly TRBD2 (5 bases). The CDR3 has 13 residues. Germline V CDR1 and CDR2: SEHNR, FQNEAQ (reference sequence). Trimming took off 4 bases at V and 4 bases at J, with 11 bases between the two ends. CDR3 amino acids: CASSSGWEYEQYF. The CDR3 DNA reads TGTGCCAGCAGCTCGGGGTGGGAATACGAGCAGTACTTC.

The chain has TRBV5-1 and TRBJ2-1, with D perhaps matching TRBD1 (5 bases). V gave up 0 bases and J gave up 3 bases, with 10 bases separating them. Germline CDR1 SGHRS, CDR2 YFSETQ. This CDR3 has 15 residues. CDR3 DNA sequence: TGCGCCAGCAGCTTGGGAATAGGGGACTACAATGAGCAGTTCTTC. This encodes CASSLGIGDYNEQFF.

This chain joins TRBV30 and TRBJ1-2; D gene unclear. V lost 7 bases and J lost 4, with 13 bases in between. CDR1 is GTSNPN, CDR2 SVGIG, per germline (reference sequence). This CDR3 has 12 residues. The CDR3 DNA is TGTGCCTTCGCCCGGCAGGTCTATGGCTACACCTTC. This gives the protein CAFARQVYGYTF.

V is TRBV6-6 and J is TRBJ1-1; no clear D. Germline-derived CDR1 and CDR2 are MNHNY and SVGAGI (reference sequence). This CDR3 is 12 amino acids long. The V and J ends lost 2 bases and 3 bases respectively, with 4 bases between them. In DNA, the CDR3 is TGTGCCAGCAGTTACGGAGACACTGAAGCTTTCTTT. Protein: CASSYGDTEAFF.

The rearrangement joins TRBV7-8 to TRBJ1-1; unclear D gene. Trimming cost V 4 bases and J 7 bases, with 7 bases left between them. The CDR3 is 11 residues long. Germline V gene sequence: CDR1 SGHVS, CDR2 FQNEAQ. The CDR3 is CASSSKFEAFF. In nucleotides, the CDR3 is TGTGCCAGCAGCTCCAAATTTGAAGCTTTCTTT. Variable domain in full (rest from reference TRBV7-8 and TRBJ1-1): GAGVSQSPRYKVAKRGQDVALRCDPISGHVSLFWYQQALGQGPEFLTYFQNEAQLDKSGLPSDRFFAERPEGSVSTLKIQRTQQEDSAVYLCASSSKFEAFFGQGTRLTVV.

The V gene is TRBV18, the J gene TRBJ2-1; D is uncertain. The CDR3 length is 13 residues. In germline, CDR1 is KGHSH, CDR2 LQKENI. With 3 bases removed from V and 0 bases from J, the gap between germline ends came to 3 bases. In DNA, the CDR3 is TGTGCCAGCTCACCTAACTCCTACAATGAGCAGTTCTTC. It specifies CASSPNSYNEQFF.

The genes are TRBV30 and TRBJ1-5; the D gene is possibly TRBD1 (5 bases). Germline CDR1 is GTSNPN and CDR2 is SVGIG (reference sequence). The CDR3 extends over 17 amino acids. V lost 0 bases and J lost 0, with 15 bases in between. CDR3 sequence: CAWSVRVGANSNQPQHF. The CDR3 nucleotides read TGTGCCTGGAGTGTAAGGGTTGGGGCAAATAGCAATCAGCCCCAGCATTTT.

J is TRBJ1-1 and V is TRBV4-1; D remains unclear. V gave up 2 bases and J gave up 3 bases, with 7 bases separating them. Germline lookup yields CDR1 MGHRA and CDR2 YSYEKL. This CDR3 spans 13 amino acids. CDR3 protein: CASSQKPYTEAFF. The CDR3 region has the DNA TGCGCCAGCAGCCAAAAGCCGTACACTGAAGCTTTCTTT.

V is TRBV12-5 and J is TRBJ1-1; TRBD1 might be the D (6 bases). This CDR3 comprises 14 residues. CDR1 LGHNT and CDR2 FRNRAP come from the germline V gene. V lost 6 bases and J 5 bases, leaving 16 bases between the germline ends. The CDR3 is CASGSMTGGTEAFF. The DNA for the CDR3 is TGTGCTAGTGGCTCCATGACAGGTGGGACTGAAGCTTTCTTT.

The DNA for the CDR3 is TGTGCCAGCAGCGTTGAAGGGACAGCCTCCTACGAGCAGTACTTC. This translates into CASSVEGTASYEQYF. The rearrangement joins TRBV9 to TRBJ2-7, with 7 bases identical to TRBD1. This CDR3 is built from 15 residues. Germline CDR1 and CDR2: SGDLS and YYNGEE. V dropped 2 bases and J dropped 0; count of bases not matched to a gene: 5.

V usage is TRBV4-1 and J usage is TRBJ2-3, with 11 bases identical to TRBD2. Germline V lookup: CDR1 MGHRA, CDR2 YSYEKL. The junction had 11 bases not matched to a gene; V was cut back by 0 bases and J by 0 bases. The CDR3 is made up of 20 amino acids. The CDR3 protein is CASSQDPPLLAGDSTDTQYF. The CDR3 DNA follows: TGCGCCAGCAGCCAAGACCCCCCCTTACTAGCGGGGGATAGCACAGATACGCAGTATTTT.

The genes are TRBV7-3 and TRBJ2-2; D is possibly TRBD1 (6 bases). There are 17 residues in the CDR3. From germline, CDR1 is SGHTA and CDR2 FQGTGA. Between the trimmed V and J ends, which lost 5 bases and 4 bases, there was a span of 20 bases. CDR3 region: CASSPLSGTRFTGELFF. DNA of the CDR3: TGTGCCAGCAGCCCATTAAGTGGGACACGATTCACCGGGGAGCTGTTTTTT.

V is TRBV5-1 and J is TRBJ1-2; TRBD1 matches 8 bases. This CDR3 is 16 amino acids long. Germline CDR1 SGHRS, CDR2 YFSETQ. Trimming took 4 bases from V and 4 from J; bases not matched to a gene: 12. The CDR3 loop is CASSRGQGGHGYGYTF. In DNA form, the CDR3 reads TGCGCCAGCAGCCGCGGACAGGGAGGGCATGGCTATGGCTACACCTTC.

This chain connects TRBV4-2 to TRBJ2-3, with a possible D match to TRBD2 (6 bases). Germline CDR1 reads LGHNA; CDR2 reads YNFKEQ. V was trimmed by 0 bases and J by 0 bases, leaving 13 bases between them. This CDR3 has 17 residues. CDR3 region: CASSQEGAGSSTDTQYF. CDR3 DNA: TGTGCCAGCAGCCAAGAGGGTGCGGGGTCTAGCACAGATACGCAGTATTTT.

This chain links TRBV9 with TRBJ1-1; D gene uncertain. The CDR3 totals 14 residues. Trimming shortened V by 1 base and J by 0 bases, and 7 bases separated the two germline ends. CDR1 SGDLS and CDR2 YYNGEE come from the germline V gene. The DNA of the CDR3 is TGTGCCAGCAGCGTATCCGGGATGAACACTGAAGCTTTCTTT. Protein sequence: CASSVSGMNTEAFF.

Only a few counts were recorded for this clone. The rearrangement uses TRBV19 and TRBJ2-2, with a weak D call TRBD1 (5 bases). Looked up from germline, CDR1 is LNHDA and CDR2 is SQIVND (reference sequence). The germline V and J ends were trimmed by 6 bases and 4 bases, with 9 bases remaining between them. The CDR3 covers 13 residues. Written as DNA, the CDR3 is TGTGCCAGTAGGGGGCGCAGCACCGGGGAGCTGTTTTTT. This encodes CASRGRSTGELFF.

The chain has TRBV7-9 and TRBJ2-1; 10 bases fit TRBD2. V shed 5 bases, J shed 0 bases, and the junction held 4 bases outside the gene matches. CDR1 SEHNR and CDR2 FQNEAQ come from the germline V gene (reference sequence). The CDR3 spans 16 residues. CDR3 region: CASSTSGASSYNEQFF. The DNA for the CDR3 is TGTGCCAGCAGCACTAGCGGGGCTAGCTCCTACAATGAGCAGTTCTTC.

In nucleotides, the CDR3 is TGTGCCAGCAGCGGAGACGGGAGGATGAACACTGAAGCTTTCTTT. As protein: CASSGDGRMNTEAFF. V is TRBV9 and J is TRBJ1-1; no definite D call. Germline-derived CDR1 and CDR2 are SGDLS and YYNGEE. Trimming pared 3 bases from V and 0 bases from J, leaving 12 bases between. The CDR3 length is 15 residues.

V gene TRBV5-1 combines with J gene TRBJ2-7; 8 bases are shared with TRBD1. V lost 0 bases and J lost 5; bases outside the gene matches: 7. This CDR3 region has 15 residues. The germline V gene has CDR1 SGHRS and CDR2 YFSETQ. CDR3 sequence reads: CASSLASRGLDEQYF. The CDR3 nucleotides read TGCGCCAGCAGCTTGGCCTCCAGGGGGCTGGACGAGCAGTACTTC.

The chain recombines TRBV11-3 with TRBJ1-4; 7 bases are shared with TRBD1. Trimming at V came to 5 bases and at J to 7 bases, leaving 10 bases not matched to a gene. This CDR3 contains 15 residues. CDR1 is SGHNT and CDR2 is YENEEA in the germline V gene. CDR3 sequence reads: CASSQQGTAGEKLFF. CDR3 DNA: TGTGCCAGCAGCCAGCAGGGGACAGCGGGTGAAAAACTGTTTTTT. The variable domain in full, with the rest retrieved from reference TRBV11-3 and TRBJ1-4, is EAGVVQSPRYKIIEKKQPVAFWCNPISGHNTLYWYLQNLGQGPELLIRYENEEAVDDSQLPKDRFSAERLKGVDSTLKIQPAELGDSAVYLCASSQQGTAGEKLFFGSGTQLSVL.

This clone was detected a few times. The chain uses TRBV11-2 and TRBJ2-7; D perhaps matches TRBD2 (6 bases). The germline V gene has CDR1 SGHAT and CDR2 FQNNGV. The length of the CDR3 is 11 residues. V was clipped by 6 bases and J by 11 bases, with 14 bases between them. The CDR3 DNA sequence: TGTGCCAGCAGACACAACTGGGGGGAGTACTTC. It specifies CASRHNWGEYF.

J is TRBJ1-1 and V is TRBV29-1; tentatively, D is TRBD1 (5 bases). The ends were cut back, 7 bases at V and 1 base at J, with 7 bases in the middle. Germline assignment: CDR1 SQVTM and CDR2 ANQGSEA. This CDR3 region has 11 residues. CDR3 loop: CSATGNTEAFF. CDR3 bases: TGCAGCGCCACAGGGAACACTGAAGCTTTCTTT.

This sequence joins TRBV4-1 and TRBJ2-3, with 10 bases fitting TRBD2. The length of the CDR3 is 16 residues. Germline CDR1 MGHRA, CDR2 YSYEKL. Trimming took 0 bases from V and 5 from J; bases not matched to a gene: 5. CDR3 in DNA: TGCGCCAGCAGCCAAGATGAGGTAGCGGGAGGAGATACGCAGTATTTT. It translates to CASSQDEVAGGDTQYF.

The gene calls are TRBV7-2 and TRBJ1-2; 8 bases map to TRBD1. CDR1 is SGHTA, CDR2 FQGNSA, per germline. With 6 bases clipped from V and 8 bases from J, the junction kept 11 bases outside the gene matches. The CDR3 covers 14 residues. CDR3 in amino acids: CASRDLTGGLGYTF. Here the CDR3 DNA reads TGTGCCAGCAGGGACCTCACAGGGGGTCTGGGCTACACCTTC. The variable domain in full, completed from reference TRBV7-2 and TRBJ1-2, reads GAGVSQSPSNKVTEKGKDVELRCDPISGHTALYWYRQSLGQGLEFLIYFQGNSAPDKSGLPSDRFSAERTGGSVSTLTIQRTQQEDSAVYLCASRDLTGGLGYTFGSGTRLTVV.

The chain carries TRBV27 and TRBJ2-1; a possible D gene is TRBD2 (7 bases). CDR1 MNHEY and CDR2 SMNVEV come from the germline V gene (reference sequence). This CDR3 has 15 amino acids. V was trimmed by 2 bases and J by 6 bases, leaving 14 bases between them. This CDR3 reads CASSLEGGVINEQFF. CDR3 coding DNA: TGTGCCAGCAGTTTAGAGGGGGGGGTCATCAATGAGCAGTTCTTC.

This clone has more than one count but fewer than ten. J is TRBJ1-1 and V is TRBV11-2; 9 bases are a match to TRBD1. Trimming at V came to 4 bases and at J to 10 bases, leaving 7 bases not matched to a gene. Germline V lookup: CDR1 SGHAT, CDR2 FQNNGV. The CDR3 has 13 residues. CDR3 sequence (DNA): TGTGCCAGCAGCTCCCCACAGGGGGCGGGAGCTTTCTTT. This codes for CASSSPQGAGAFF.

The CDR3 spells CATSRGRGLAEYNEQFF. The CDR3 coding sequence is TGTGCCACCAGCAGAGGGCGCGGACTAGCGGAGTACAATGAGCAGTTCTTC. The rearrangement links TRBV15 to TRBJ2-1; 10 nucleotides match TRBD2. After removal of 1 base from V and 4 bases from J, the junction contained 7 bases not matched to a gene. Germline V gene lookup returns CDR1 LNHNV and CDR2 YYDKDF (reference sequence). The CDR3 is made up of 17 amino acids. Variable domain in full (rest from reference TRBV15 and TRBJ2-1): DAMVIQNPRYQVTQFGKPVTLSCSQTLNHNVMYWYQQKSSQAPKLLFHYYDKDFNNEADTPDNFQSRRPNTSFCFLDIRSPGLGDTAMYLCATSRGRGLAEYNEQFFGPGTRLTVL.

The CDR3 sequence: CANQWAGAGLADTQYF. CDR3 sequence (DNA): TGTGCCAACCAGTGGGCGGGGGCAGGGCTAGCAGATACGCAGTATTTT. J is TRBJ2-3 and V is TRBV2, with a weak D call TRBD2 (7 bases). CDR3 length equals 16 residues. Germline V gene lookup returns CDR1 SNHLY and CDR2 FYNNEI. V was trimmed by 10 bases and J by 4 bases, leaving 24 bases between them.

This CDR3 is CASSSTRGVAKNIQYF. The DNA for the CDR3 is TGTGCCAGCAGCTCGACCCGGGGAGTAGCCAAAAACATTCAGTACTTC. The chain is built from TRBV5-6 and TRBJ2-4, with D perhaps TRBD2 (5 bases). CDR3 length: 16 amino acids. The germline V gene encodes CDR1 SGHDT and CDR2 YYEEEE. Trimming stripped 3 bases from V and 0 bases from J, with 13 bases between.